This passage covers 9 T cell receptor beta chains from one sample sequenced in a study of T cells after yellow fever vaccination. TCRdb recomputed calls from the 5' RACE reads with MiXCR, one row per CDR3 protein. Of approximately 600,000 distinct CDR3 sequences in the sample, 12% are singletons; the top ten hold just under 15%. The source material was PBMCs, sampled on the day of the yellow fever booster vaccination. The receptors were sampled from a man aged 25-45 years who received the YFV17D yellow fever vaccine.

Ten or more counts support this clonotype. The J gene is TRBJ1-6, the V gene TRBV6-1; the D is unclear. The CDR3 spans 14 residues. Trimming stripped 2 bases from V and 7 bases from J, with 9 bases between. Looked up from germline, CDR1 is MNHNS and CDR2 is SASEGT. The CDR3: CASSEFSGNSPLHF. CDR3 nucleotides: TGTGCCAGCAGTGAATTCAGTGGCAATTCACCCCTCCACTTT.

The table lists this clonotype with a few counts. CDR3 DNA sequence: TGCGCCAGCAGCCAAGATTCATACGGGGGCACAGATACGCAGTATTTT. Protein sequence: CASSQDSYGGTDTQYF. This chain uses TRBV4-3 with TRBJ2-3; possible D gene TRBD2, 5 bases. CDR1 is LGHNA, CDR2 YSLEER, per germline. The CDR3 extends over 16 amino acids. V lost 0 bases, J lost 1 base, and 11 bases lay in between.

A few counts support this clonotype. This chain connects TRBV5-1 to TRBJ2-4; D not certain. The V end was cut by 0 bases, the J end by 11 bases, with 15 bases between. CDR3 length: 14 residues. The germline V gene encodes CDR1 SGHRS and CDR2 YFSETQ. CDR3 region: CASSLGEVRRLQYF. The CDR3 nucleotides read TGCGCCAGCAGCTTGGGTGAGGTCCGTAGGCTTCAGTACTTC.

V is TRBV5-1 and J is TRBJ1-4, with D maybe TRBD1 (5 bases). V was pared by 2 bases and J by 8 bases, with 13 bases between. The CDR3 is made up of 14 amino acids. In germline, CDR1 is SGHRS, CDR2 YFSETQ. The CDR3: CASSFLQGSEKLFF. CDR3 DNA sequence: TGCGCCAGCAGCTTCCTTCAGGGAAGCGAAAAACTGTTTTTT.

This clonotype has more than one count but fewer than ten. The J gene is TRBJ1-1, the V gene TRBV12-3 or TRBV12-4, with D unclear. CDR3 size: 14 residues. V was pared by 6 bases and J by 3 bases, with 14 bases between. The CDR3 DNA follows: TGTGCCAGCAGCCAATTGGGAGGACACACTGAAGCTTTCTTT. Its translation: CASSQLGGHTEAFF.

Many counts were recorded for this clonotype. The chain is built from TRBV5-5 and TRBJ1-1; 9 bases agree with TRBD1. With V trimmed by 4 bases and J by 10 bases, 20 bases remained unmatched. From germline, CDR1 is SGHKS and CDR2 YYEKEE (reference sequence). This CDR3 spans 17 amino acids. CDR3 residues: CASSPGGQGGALIGAFF. The CDR3 DNA reads as TGTGCCAGCAGCCCTGGGGGACAGGGTGGTGCCTTAATCGGAGCTTTCTTT.

This chain joins TRBV25-1 and TRBJ2-2; D call uncertain. The CDR3 loop spans 13 amino acids. V lost 2 bases and J lost 8, with 9 bases in between. CDR1 and CDR2 from the germline V gene are MGHDK and SYGVNS. The CDR3 reads CASSETGFGELFF. The CDR3 DNA sequence: TGTGCCAGCAGTGAAACTGGTTTTGGGGAGCTGTTTTTT.

This clonotype appeared a few times. Here the CDR3 DNA reads TGCAGTGCGGGGAGGGAGGGTATAGGAATGAACACTGAAGCTTTCTTT. Translation gives CSAGREGIGMNTEAFF. This rearrangement joins TRBV20-1 to TRBJ1-1, with unresolved D. Germline-derived CDR1 and CDR2 are DFQATT and SNEGSKA (reference sequence). The CDR3 sequence is 16 residues long. V dropped 6 bases and J dropped 0 bases, with 20 bases sitting between them.

In this sample, this clonotype turned up a few times. The chain joins TRBV15 to TRBJ2-7; D is unresolved. Looked up from germline, CDR1 is LNHNV and CDR2 is YYDKDF (reference sequence). CDR3 length: 17 residues. V was shortened by 4 bases and J by 4 bases, with 23 bases between the two germline ends. CDR3 amino acids: CATSTRSVGRSFYEQYF. Here the CDR3 DNA reads TGTGCCACCAGCACGAGATCTGTAGGACGGAGTTTTTACGAGCAGTACTTC.